The present TCR beta chain was sequenced within a study of blood T cell repertoires in COVID-19. As originally analysed: Amplification with reference gene primers provided the estimates of nucleated cell counts. This table comes from immunoSEQ multiplex PCR, and its TCRdb copy is limited to in-frame clones, with some not included. V, J and clone size are those of that table, while D and trimming were read from the DNA. The sample lists 200,000 to 300,000 clones; 75% to 90% were seen once. This receptor was obtained from a woman between 35 and 50 years old with acute or convalescent COVID-19. Sequencing was carried out using peripheral blood.

CDR3 sequence reads: CASSQGTGGGNEQFF. For the CDR3, the DNA is TGTGCCAGCTCACAGGGGACAGGGGGCGGCAATGAGCAGTTCTTC. The J gene is TRBJ2-1, the V gene TRBV18; TRBD1 matches at 12 bases. The CDR3 length is 15 residues. With V trimmed by 4 bases and J by 6 bases, 4 bases remained unmatched. Germline V gene lookup returns CDR1 KGHSH and CDR2 LQKENI.